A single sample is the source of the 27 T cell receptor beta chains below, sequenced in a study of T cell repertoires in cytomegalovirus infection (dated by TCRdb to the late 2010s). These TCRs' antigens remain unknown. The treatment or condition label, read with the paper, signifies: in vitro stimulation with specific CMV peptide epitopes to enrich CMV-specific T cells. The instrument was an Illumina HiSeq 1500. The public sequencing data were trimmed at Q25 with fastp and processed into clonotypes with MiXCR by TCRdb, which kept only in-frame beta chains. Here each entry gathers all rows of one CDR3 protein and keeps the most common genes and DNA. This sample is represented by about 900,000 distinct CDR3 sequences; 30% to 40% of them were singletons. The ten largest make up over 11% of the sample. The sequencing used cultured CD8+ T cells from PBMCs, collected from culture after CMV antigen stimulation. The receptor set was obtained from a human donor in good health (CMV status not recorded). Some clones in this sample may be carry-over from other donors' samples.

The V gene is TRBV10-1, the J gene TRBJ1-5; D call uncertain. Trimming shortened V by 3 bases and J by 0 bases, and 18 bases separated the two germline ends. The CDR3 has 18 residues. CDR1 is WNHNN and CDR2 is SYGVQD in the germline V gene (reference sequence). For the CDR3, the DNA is TGCGCCAGCAGTGAAGGGCAGCCCCTGCCCTATAGCAATCAGCCCCAGCATTTT. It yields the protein CASSEGQPLPYSNQPQHF.

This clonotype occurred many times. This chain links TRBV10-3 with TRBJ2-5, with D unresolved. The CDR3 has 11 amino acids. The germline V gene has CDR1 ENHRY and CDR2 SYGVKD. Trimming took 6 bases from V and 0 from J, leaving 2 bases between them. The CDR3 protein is CAIRYQETQYF. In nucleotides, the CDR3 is TGTGCCATCAGGTACCAAGAGACCCAGTACTTC.

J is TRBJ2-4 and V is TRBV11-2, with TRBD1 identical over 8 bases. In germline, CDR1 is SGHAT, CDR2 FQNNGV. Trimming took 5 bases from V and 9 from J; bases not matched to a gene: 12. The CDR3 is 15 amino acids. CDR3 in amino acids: CASSQMDRDLSIQYF. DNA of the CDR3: TGTGCCAGCAGCCAAATGGACAGGGATCTAAGCATTCAGTACTTC.

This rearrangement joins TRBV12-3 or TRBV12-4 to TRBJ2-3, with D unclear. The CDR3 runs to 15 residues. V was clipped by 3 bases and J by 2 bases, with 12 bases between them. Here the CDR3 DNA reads TGTGCCAGCAGTTTGGCGTCCACTCACACAGATACGCAGTATTTT. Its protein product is CASSLASTHTDTQYF.

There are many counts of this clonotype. CDR3 DNA sequence: TGTGCCACCTCATCCAAGCCGGGAGACTCAGGGACAGATACGCAGTATTTT. It specifies CATSSKPGDSGTDTQYF. This chain uses TRBV7-9 with TRBJ2-3; D might be TRBD2 (6 bases). Germline V CDR1 and CDR2: SEHNR, FQNEAQ (reference sequence). This CDR3 region has 17 residues. Trimming took 10 bases from V and 3 from J, leaving 26 bases between them. The full variable domain, in which reference TRBV7-9 and TRBJ2-3 provide the parts outside the CDR3, is DTGVSQNPRHKITKRGQNVTFRCDPISEHNRLYWYRQTLGQGPEFLTYFQNEAQLEKSRLLSDRFSAERPKGSFSTLEIQRTEQGDSAMYLCATSSKPGDSGTDTQYFGPGTRLTVL.

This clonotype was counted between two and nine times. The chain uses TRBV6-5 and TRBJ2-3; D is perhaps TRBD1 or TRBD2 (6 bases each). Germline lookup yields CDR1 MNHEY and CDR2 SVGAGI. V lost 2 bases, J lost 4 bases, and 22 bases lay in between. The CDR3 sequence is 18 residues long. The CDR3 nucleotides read TGTGCCAGCAGTTACGAGAGAGGGGGGAGGACAGACGCAGATACGCAGTATTTT. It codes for CASSYERGGRTDADTQYF.

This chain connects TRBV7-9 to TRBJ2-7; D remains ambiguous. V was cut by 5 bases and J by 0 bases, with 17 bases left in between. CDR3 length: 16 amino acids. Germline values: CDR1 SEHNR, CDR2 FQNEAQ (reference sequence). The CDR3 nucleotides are TGTGCCAGCAGCATATCGACCTCGTCGAGCTCCTACGAGCAGTACTTC. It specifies CASSISTSSSSYEQYF.

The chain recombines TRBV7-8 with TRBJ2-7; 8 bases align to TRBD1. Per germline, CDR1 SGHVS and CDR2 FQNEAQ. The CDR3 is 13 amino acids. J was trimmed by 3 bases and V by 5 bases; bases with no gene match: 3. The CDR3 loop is CASSRDRIYEQYV. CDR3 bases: TGTGCCAGCAGCCGGGACAGGATCTACGAGCAGTACGTC.

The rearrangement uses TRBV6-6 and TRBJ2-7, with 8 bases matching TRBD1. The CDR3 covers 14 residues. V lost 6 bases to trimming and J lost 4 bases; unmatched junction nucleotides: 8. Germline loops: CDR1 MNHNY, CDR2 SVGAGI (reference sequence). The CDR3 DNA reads TGTGCCAGCAGCCCGGCAGGGGGCGATTACGAGCAGTACTTC. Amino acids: CASSPAGGDYEQYF.

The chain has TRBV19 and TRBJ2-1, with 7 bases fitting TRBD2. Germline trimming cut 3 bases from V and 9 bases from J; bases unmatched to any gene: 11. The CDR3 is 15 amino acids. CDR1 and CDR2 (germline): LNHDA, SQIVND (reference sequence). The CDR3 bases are TGTGCCAGTAGTATTACGGCTACGCCGGGAGGTGAGCAGTTCTTC. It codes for CASSITATPGGEQFF.

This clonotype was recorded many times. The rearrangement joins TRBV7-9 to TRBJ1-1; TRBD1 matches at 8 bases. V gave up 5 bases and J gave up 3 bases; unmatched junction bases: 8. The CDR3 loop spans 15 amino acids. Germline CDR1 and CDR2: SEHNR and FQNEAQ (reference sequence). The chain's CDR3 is CASSPPQGADTEAFF. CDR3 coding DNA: TGTGCCAGCAGCCCTCCCCAGGGGGCCGACACTGAAGCTTTCTTT.

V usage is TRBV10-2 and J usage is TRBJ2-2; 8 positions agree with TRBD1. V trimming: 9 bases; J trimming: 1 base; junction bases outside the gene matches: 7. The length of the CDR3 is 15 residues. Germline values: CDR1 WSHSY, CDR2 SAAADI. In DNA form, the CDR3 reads TGCGCCAGTGCGGACAGGGTAAAGAACACCGGGGAGCTGTTTTTT. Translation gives CASADRVKNTGELFF.

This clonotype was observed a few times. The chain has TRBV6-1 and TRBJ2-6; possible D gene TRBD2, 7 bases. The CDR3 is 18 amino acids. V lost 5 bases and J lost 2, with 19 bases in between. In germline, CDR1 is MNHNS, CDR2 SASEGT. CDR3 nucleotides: TGTGCCAGCAGTTTGGGAGGGGGATCGAAGGCTGGGGCCAACGTCCTGACTTTC. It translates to CASSLGGGSKAGANVLTF.

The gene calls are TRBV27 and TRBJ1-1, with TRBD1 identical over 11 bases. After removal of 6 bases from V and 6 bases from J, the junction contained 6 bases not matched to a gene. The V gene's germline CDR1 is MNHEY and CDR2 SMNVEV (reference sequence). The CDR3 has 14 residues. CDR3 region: CASRPTDRGPEAFF. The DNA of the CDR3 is TGTGCCAGCAGACCAACGGACAGGGGGCCTGAAGCTTTCTTT.

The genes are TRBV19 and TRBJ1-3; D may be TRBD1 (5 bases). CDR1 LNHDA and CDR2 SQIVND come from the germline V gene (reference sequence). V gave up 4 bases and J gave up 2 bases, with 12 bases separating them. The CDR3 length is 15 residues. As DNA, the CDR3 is TGTGCCAGTAGTACCCTACAGGAGACTGGAAACACCATATATTTT. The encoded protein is CASSTLQETGNTIYF.

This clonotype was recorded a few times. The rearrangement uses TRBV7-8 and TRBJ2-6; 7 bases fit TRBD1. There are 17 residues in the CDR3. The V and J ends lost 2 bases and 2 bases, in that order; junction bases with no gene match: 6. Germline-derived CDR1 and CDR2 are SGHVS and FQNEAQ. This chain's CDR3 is CASSLRGRVAGANVLTF. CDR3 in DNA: TGTGCCAGCAGCTTAAGGGGGCGGGTCGCTGGGGCCAACGTCCTGACTTTC.

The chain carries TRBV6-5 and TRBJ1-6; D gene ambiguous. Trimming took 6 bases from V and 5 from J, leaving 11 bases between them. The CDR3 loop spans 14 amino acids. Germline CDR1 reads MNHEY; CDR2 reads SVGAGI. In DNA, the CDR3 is TGTGCCAGCAGCCACGGCGTAGATAATTCACCCCTCCACTTT. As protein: CASSHGVDNSPLHF.

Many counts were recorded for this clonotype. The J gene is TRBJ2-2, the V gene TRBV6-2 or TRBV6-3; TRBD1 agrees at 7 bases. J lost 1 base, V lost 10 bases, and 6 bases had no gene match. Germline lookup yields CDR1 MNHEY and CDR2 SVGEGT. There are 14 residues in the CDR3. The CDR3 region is CAIWDRMNTGELFF. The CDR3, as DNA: TGTGCCATTTGGGACAGAATGAACACCGGGGAGCTGTTTTTT.

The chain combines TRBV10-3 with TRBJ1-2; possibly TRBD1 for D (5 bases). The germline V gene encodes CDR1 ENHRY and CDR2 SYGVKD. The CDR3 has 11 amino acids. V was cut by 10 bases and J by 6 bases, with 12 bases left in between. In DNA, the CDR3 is TGTGCCACCAGAGACAGCCATGGCTACACCTTC. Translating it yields CATRDSHGYTF.

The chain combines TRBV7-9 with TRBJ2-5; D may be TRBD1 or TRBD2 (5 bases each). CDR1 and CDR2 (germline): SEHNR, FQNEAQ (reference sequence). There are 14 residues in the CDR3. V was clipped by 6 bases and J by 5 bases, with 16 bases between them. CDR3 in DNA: TGTGCCAGCAGTTTTCTCCCGGGACGTGAGACCCAGTACTTC. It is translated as CASSFLPGRETQYF.

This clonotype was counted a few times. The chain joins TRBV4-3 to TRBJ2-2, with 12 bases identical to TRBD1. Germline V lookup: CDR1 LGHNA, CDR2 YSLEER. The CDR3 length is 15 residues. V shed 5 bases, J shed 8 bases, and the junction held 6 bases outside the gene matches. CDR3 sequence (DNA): TGCGCCAGCAGCACCCGGGACAGGGGGCGGGGGGAGCTGTTTTTT. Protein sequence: CASSTRDRGRGELFF.

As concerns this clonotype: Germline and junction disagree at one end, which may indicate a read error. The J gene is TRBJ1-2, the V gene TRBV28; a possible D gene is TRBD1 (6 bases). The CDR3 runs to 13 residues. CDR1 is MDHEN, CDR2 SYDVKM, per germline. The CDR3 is CVSSRTGAYGYTF. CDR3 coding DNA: TGTGTCAGCAGTCGGACGGGGGCCTATGGCTACACCTTC.

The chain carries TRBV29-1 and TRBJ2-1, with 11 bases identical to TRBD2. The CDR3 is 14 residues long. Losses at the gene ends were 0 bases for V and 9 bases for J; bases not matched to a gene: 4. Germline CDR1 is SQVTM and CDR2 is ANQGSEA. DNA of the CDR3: TGCAGCGTTGAAGAGGTAGCGGGGGGGCTTGAGCAGTTCTTC. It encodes CSVEEVAGGLEQFF.

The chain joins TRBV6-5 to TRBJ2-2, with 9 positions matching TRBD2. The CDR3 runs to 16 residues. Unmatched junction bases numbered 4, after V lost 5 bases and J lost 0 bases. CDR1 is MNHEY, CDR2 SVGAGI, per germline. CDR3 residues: CASSGREGANTGELFF. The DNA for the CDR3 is TGTGCCAGCAGTGGGCGGGAGGGGGCGAACACCGGGGAGCTGTTTTTT.

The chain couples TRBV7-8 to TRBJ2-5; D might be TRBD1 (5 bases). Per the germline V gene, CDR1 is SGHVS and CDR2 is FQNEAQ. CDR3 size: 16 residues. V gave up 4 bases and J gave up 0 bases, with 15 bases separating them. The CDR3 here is CASSSWTPGNQETQYF. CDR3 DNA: TGTGCCAGCAGCTCTTGGACACCTGGAAACCAAGAGACCCAGTACTTC.

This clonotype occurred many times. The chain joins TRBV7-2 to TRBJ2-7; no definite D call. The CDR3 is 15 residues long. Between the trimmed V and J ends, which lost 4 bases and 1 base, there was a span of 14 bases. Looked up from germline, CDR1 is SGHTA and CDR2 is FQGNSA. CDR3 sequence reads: CASSSRVPPSYEQYV. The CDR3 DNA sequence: TGTGCCAGCAGCTCACGGGTCCCCCCATCCTACGAGCAGTACGTC.

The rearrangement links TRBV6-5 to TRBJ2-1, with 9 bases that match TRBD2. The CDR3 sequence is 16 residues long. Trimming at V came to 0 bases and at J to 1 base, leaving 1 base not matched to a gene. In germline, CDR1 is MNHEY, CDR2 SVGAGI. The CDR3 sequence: CASSYSTSGSYNEQFF. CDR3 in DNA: TGTGCCAGCAGTTACTCGACTAGCGGTTCCTACAATGAGCAGTTCTTC.